This T cell receptor (beta chain) comes out of a study of siplizumab effects on memory and regulatory T cells. Study-level results: Under siplizumab, alloreactive sequences traced to unstimulated CD4+ memory cells were significantly reduced. Roughly 80-95% of dividing CD4+ or CD8+ clones were without an attributable naive or memory phenotype. Major contributors to the alloresponse seemed to be naive T cells, which also appeared more diverse than memory cells. Confirmatory evidence of suppressive function in proliferating siplizumab-culture Tregs was not obtained.

About this clone: The antigen remains unidentified.

The CDR3 is 15 amino acids. The V segment lost 6 bases and the J segment 4 bases; nucleotides outside the gene matches: 12. Germline V gives CDR1 MDHEN, CDR2 SYDVKM. Clones were sequenced by immunoSEQ multiplex PCR, and TCRdb holds only the in-frame ones, with some missing. The table records 100,000 or so clones, about 90% of them present only once. Sequences were obtained from Tregs sorted from blood. The chain employs TRBV28 and TRBJ2-7, with 7 bases aligning to TRBD1. The TCR comes from a human donor in good health. The CDR3 is CASSRTGDPPYEQYF. The CDR3 DNA reads TGTGCCAGCAGCCGAACAGGGGACCCCCCTTACGAGCAGTACTTC. Based on the CDR3 plus reference TRBV28 and TRBJ2-7, the full variable domain is DVKVTQSSRYLVKRTGEKVFLECVQDMDHENMFWYRQDPGLGLRLIYFSYDVKMKEKGDIPEGYSVSREKKERFSLILESASTNQTSMYLCASSRTGDPPYEQYFGPGTRLTVT.